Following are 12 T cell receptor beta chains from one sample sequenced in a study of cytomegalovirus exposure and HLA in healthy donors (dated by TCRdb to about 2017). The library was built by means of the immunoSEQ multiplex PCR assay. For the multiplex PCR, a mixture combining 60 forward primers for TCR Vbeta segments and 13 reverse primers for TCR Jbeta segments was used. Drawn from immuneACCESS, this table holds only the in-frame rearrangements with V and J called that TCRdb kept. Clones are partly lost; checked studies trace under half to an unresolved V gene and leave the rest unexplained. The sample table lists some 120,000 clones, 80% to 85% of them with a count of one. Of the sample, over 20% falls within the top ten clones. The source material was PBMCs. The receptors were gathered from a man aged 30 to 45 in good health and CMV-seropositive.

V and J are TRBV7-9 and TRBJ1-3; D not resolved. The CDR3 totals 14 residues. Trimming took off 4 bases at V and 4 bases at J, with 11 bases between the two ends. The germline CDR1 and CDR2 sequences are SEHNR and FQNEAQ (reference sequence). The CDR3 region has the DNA TGTGCCAGCAGCTCTACCACGGGGGGAAACACCATATATTTT. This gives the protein CASSSTTGGNTIYF.

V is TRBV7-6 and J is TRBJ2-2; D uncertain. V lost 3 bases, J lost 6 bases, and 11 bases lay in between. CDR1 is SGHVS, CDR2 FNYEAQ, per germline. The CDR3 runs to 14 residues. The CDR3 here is CASSLRGSAGELFF. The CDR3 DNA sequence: TGTGCCAGCAGCTTGCGCGGTTCTGCCGGGGAGCTGTTTTTT.

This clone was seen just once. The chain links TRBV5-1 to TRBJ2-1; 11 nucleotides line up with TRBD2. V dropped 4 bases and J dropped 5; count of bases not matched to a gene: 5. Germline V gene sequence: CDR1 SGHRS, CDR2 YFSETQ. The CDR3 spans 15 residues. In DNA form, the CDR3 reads TGCGCCAGCAGCCCCGGGACTAGCGGTGACAATGAGCAGTTCTTC. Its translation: CASSPGTSGDNEQFF.

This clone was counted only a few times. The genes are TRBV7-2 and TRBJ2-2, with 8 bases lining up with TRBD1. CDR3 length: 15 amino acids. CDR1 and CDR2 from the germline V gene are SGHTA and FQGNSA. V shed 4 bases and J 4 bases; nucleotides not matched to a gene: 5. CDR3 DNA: TGTGCCAGCAGCTCGACAGGGGCGTCCACCGGGGAGCTGTTTTTT. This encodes CASSSTGASTGELFF.

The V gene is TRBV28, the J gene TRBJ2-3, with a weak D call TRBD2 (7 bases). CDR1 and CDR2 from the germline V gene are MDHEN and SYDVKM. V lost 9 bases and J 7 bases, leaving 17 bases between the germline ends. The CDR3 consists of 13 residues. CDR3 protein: CASRGGAGYTQYF. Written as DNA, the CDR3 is TGTGCCAGTAGGGGGGGGGCGGGGTATACGCAGTATTTT.

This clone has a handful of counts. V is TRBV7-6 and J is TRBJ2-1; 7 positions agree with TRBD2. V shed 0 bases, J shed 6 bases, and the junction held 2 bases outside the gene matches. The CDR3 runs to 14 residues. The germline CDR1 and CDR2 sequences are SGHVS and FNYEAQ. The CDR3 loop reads CASSLAGGVNEQFF. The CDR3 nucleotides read TGTGCCAGCAGCTTAGCGGGAGGGGTCAATGAGCAGTTCTTC.

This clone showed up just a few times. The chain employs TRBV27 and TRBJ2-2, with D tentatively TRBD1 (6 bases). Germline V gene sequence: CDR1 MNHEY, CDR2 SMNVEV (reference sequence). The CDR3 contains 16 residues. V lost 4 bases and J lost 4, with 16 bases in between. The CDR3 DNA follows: TGTGCCAGCAGTTCCCAACAGGGTGGAGGCACCGGGGAGCTGTTTTTT. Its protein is CASSSQQGGGTGELFF.

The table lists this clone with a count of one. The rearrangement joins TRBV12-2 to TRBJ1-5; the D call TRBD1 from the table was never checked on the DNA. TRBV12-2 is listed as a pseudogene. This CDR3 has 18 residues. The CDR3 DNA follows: TGTGCAAGTCGCATAACACCGGGACAGGGAAGTTTGAATCAGCCCCAGCATTTT. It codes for CASRITPGQGSLNQPQHF.

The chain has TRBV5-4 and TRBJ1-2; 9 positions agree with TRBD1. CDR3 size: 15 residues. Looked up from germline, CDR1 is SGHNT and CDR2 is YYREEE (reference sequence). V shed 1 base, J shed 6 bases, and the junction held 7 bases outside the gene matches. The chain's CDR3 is CASSLRGQGGDGYTF. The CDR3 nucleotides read TGTGCCAGCAGCTTGAGGGGACAGGGCGGCGATGGCTACACCTTC.

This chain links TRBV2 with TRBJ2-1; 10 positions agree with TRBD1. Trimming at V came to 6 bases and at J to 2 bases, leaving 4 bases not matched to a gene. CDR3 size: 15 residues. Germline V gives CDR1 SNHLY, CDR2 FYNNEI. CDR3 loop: CASRADRGAYNEQFF. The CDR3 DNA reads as TGTGCCAGCAGGGCGGACAGGGGGGCCTACAATGAGCAGTTCTTC.

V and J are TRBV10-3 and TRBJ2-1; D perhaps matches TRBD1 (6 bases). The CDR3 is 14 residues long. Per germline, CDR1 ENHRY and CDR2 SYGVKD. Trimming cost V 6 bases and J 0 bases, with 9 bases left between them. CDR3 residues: CAISWDNSYNEQFF. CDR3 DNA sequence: TGTGCCATCAGCTGGGACAACTCCTACAATGAGCAGTTCTTC.

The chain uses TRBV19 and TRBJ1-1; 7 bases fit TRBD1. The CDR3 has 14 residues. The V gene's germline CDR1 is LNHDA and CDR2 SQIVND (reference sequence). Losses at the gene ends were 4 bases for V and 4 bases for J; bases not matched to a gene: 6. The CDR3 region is CASSTYTGVTEAFF. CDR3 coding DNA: TGTGCCAGTAGTACTTATACAGGGGTCACTGAAGCTTTCTTT.